The entry below describes one TCR beta chain. The source of the sample is a study of blood T cell repertoires in COVID-19. Overall study context: Collection of acute and convalescent COVID-19 samples took place in the United States, Italy and Spain.

Source study methods: Using reference gene primer amplification, nucleated cell counts were estimated. Measured with immunoSEQ multiplex PCR; TCRdb has only the in-frame clones, and not every one. The V and J calls and clone size come from that table; D and trimming were worked out from the DNA. The table has roughly 200,000 clones, around 80% seen once; the top ten hold around 7%. Germline V gene sequence: CDR1 SEHNR, CDR2 FQNEAQ (reference sequence). The CDR3 is made up of 16 amino acids. The V and J ends lost 6 bases and 1 base, in that order; junction bases with no gene match: 4. This rearrangement joins TRBV7-9 to TRBJ2-6, with 9 positions matching TRBD1. Sequenced sample: peripheral blood. The clonotype comes from a man aged 65 to 85 with active or convalescent COVID-19. In DNA form, the CDR3 reads TGTGCCAGCAGACCCGGGACAGGGTCTGGGGCCAACGTCCTGACTTTC. Its protein is CASRPGTGSGANVLTF.